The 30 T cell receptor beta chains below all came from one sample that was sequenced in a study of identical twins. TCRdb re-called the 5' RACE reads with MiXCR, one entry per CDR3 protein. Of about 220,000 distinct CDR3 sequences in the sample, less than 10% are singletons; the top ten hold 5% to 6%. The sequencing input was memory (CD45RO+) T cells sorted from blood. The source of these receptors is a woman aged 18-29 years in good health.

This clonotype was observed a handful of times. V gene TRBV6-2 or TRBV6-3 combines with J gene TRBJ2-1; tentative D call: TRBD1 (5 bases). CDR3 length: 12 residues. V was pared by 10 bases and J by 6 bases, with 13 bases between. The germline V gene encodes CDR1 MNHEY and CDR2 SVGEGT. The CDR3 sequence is CATERGVNEQFF. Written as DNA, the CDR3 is TGTGCCACCGAAAGGGGCGTCAATGAGCAGTTCTTC.

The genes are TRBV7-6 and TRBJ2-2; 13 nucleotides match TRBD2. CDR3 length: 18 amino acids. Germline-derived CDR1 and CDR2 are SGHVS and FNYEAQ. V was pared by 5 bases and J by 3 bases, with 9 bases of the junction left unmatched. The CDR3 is CASSPRLAGGVDTGELFF. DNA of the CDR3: TGTGCCAGCAGCCCGAGACTAGCGGGGGGTGTTGACACCGGGGAGCTGTTTTTT.

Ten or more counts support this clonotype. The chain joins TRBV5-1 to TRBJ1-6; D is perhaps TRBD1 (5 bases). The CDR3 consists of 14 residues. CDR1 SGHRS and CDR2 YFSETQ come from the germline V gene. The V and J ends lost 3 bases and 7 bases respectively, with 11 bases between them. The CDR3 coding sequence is TGCGCCAGCAGCTCAGACAGCCGGAATTCACCCCTCCACTTT. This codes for CASSSDSRNSPLHF.

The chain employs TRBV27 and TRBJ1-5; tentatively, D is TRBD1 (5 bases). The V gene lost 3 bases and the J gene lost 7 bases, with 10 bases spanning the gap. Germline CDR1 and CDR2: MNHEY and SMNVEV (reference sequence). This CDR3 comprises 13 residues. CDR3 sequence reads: CASSFQGTQPQHF. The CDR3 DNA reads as TGTGCCAGCAGTTTCCAGGGTACCCAGCCCCAGCATTTT.

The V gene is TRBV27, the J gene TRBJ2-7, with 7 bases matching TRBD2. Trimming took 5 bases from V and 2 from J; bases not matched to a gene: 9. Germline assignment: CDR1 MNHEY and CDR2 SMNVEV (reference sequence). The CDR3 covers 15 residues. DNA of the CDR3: TGTGCCAGCAGTGGGGGGGGAGCACACCCCTACGAGCAGTACTTC. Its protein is CASSGGGAHPYEQYF.

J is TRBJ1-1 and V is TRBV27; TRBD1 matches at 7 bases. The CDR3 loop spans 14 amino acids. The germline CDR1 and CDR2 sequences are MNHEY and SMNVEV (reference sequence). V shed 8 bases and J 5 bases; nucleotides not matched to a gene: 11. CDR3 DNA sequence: TGTGCCAGCCAGAAACAGGGGAGGAGGACTGAAGCTTTCTTT. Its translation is CASQKQGRRTEAFF.

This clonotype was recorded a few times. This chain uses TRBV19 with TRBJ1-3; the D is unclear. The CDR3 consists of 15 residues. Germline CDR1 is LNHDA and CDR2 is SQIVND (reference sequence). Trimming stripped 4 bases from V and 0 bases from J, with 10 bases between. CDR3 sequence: CASSTGGNSGNTIYF. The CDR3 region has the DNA TGTGCCAGTAGTACGGGCGGAAACTCTGGAAACACCATATATTTT. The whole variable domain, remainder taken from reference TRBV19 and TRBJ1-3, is DGGITQSPKYLFRKEGQNVTLSCEQNLNHDAMYWYRQDPGQGLRLIYYSQIVNDFQKGDIAEGYSVSREKKESFPLTVTSAQKNPTAFYLCASSTGGNSGNTIYFGEGSWLTVV.

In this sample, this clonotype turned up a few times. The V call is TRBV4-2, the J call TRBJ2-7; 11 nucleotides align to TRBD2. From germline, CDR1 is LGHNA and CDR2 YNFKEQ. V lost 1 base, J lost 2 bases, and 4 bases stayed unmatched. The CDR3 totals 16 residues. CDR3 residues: CASSQGSGGVTYEQYF. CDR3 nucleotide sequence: TGTGCCAGCAGCCAAGGTAGCGGGGGGGTAACCTACGAGCAGTACTTC.

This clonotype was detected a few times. CDR3 sequence: CASSSTGLTEAFF. The CDR3 DNA follows: TGTGCCAGCAGCAGTACAGGGCTGACTGAAGCTTTCTTT. The chain carries TRBV7-3 and TRBJ1-1; a weak D match, TRBD1 (6 bases). V lost 5 bases to trimming and J lost 5 bases, with 12 bases between them. The length of the CDR3 is 13 residues. Germline loops: CDR1 SGHTA, CDR2 FQGTGA.

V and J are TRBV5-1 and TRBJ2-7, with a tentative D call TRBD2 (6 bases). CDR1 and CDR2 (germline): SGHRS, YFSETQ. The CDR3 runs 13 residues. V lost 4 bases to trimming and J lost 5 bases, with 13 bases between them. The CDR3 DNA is TGCGCCAGCAGCGGGGGACTGTTGGACGAGCAGTACTTC. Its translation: CASSGGLLDEQYF.

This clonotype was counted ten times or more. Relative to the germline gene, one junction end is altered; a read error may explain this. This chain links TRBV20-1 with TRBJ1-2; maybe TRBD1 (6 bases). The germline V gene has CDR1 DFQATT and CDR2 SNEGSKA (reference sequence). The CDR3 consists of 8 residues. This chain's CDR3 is CSASGGSF. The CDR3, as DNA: TGCAGTGCTAGTGGGGGCTCCTTC.

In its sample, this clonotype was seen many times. Here the CDR3 DNA reads TGTGCCAGCAGTGGACGTACAGGGTCGTTTAATGGCTACACCTTC. It codes for CASSGRTGSFNGYTF. V is TRBV27 and J is TRBJ1-2; tentative D call: TRBD1 (6 bases). The V gene lost 5 bases and the J gene lost 6 bases, with 19 bases spanning the gap. From germline, CDR1 is MNHEY and CDR2 SMNVEV (reference sequence). This CDR3 region has 15 residues.

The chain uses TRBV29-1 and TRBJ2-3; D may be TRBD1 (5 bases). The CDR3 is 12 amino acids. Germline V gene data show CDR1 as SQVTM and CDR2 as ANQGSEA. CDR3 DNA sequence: TGCACCGGTGGGGCCGTCGGAGATACGCAGTATTTT. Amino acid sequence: CTGGAVGDTQYF.

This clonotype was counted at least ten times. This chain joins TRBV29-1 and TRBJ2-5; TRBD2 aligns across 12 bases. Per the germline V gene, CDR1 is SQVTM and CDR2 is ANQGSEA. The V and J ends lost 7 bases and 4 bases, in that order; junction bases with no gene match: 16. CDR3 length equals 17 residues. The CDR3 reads CSAKPSPPGLAGETQYF. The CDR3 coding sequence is TGCAGCGCCAAACCCTCGCCCCCGGGACTAGCGGGAGAGACCCAGTACTTC.

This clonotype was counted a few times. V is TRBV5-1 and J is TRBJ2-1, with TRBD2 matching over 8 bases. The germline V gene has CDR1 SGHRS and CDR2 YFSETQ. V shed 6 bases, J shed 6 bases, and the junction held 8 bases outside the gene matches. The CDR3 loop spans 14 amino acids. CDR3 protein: CASNEFGGGNEQFF. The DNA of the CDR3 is TGCGCCAGCAACGAATTCGGGGGGGGCAATGAGCAGTTCTTC.

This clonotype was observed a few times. The CDR3 nucleotides are TGTGCCAGCAGCCATCTGGGGTCATCCCCCCTCGAGACCCAGTACTTC. Its protein product is CASSHLGSSPLETQYF. This sequence joins TRBV7-2 and TRBJ2-5; no reliable D call. CDR1 and CDR2 from the germline V gene are SGHTA and FQGNSA. CDR3 length: 16 residues. V was shortened by 5 bases and J by 5 bases, with 21 bases between the two germline ends.

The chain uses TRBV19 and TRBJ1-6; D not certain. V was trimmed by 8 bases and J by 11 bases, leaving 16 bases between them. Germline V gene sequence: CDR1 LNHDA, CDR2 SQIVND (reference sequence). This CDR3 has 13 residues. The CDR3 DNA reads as TGTGCCAGTCGTTGGGCCGGTGGAACACCCCTCCACTTT. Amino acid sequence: CASRWAGGTPLHF.

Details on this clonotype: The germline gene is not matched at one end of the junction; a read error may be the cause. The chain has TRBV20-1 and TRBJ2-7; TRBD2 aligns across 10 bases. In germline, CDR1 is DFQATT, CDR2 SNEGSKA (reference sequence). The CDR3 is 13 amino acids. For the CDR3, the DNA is TGCAGCGCTAGACTAGCGGGTGCCTACGAGCAGTACTTC. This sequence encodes CSARLAGAYEQYF.

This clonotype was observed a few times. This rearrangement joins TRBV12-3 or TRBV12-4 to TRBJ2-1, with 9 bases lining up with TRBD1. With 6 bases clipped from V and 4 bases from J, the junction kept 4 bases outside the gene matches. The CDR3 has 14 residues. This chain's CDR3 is CASSGQGTYNEQFF. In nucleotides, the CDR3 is TGTGCCAGCAGCGGACAGGGGACTTACAATGAGCAGTTCTTC.

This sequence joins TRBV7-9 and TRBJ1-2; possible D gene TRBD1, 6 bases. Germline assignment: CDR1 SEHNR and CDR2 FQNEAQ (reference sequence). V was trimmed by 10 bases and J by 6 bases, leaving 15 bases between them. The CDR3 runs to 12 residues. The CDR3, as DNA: TGTGCCATCATGACAGGAGGACATGGCTACACCTTC. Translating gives CAIMTGGHGYTF.

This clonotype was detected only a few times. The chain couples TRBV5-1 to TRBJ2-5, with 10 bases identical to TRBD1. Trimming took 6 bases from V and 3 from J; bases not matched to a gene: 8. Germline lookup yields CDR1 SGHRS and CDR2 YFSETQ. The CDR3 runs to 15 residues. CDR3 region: CASTYAGTGEETQYF. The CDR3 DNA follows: TGCGCCAGCACTTACGCCGGGACAGGGGAAGAGACCCAGTACTTC.

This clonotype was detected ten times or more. The CDR3 coding sequence is TGTGCCAGCAGCTCCCGGGCAGGGGGGTACACCGGGGAGCTGTTTTTT. Translating it yields CASSSRAGGYTGELFF. The V call is TRBV9, the J call TRBJ2-2; TRBD1 is a possible D gene (7 bases). The CDR3 sequence is 16 residues long. Germline CDR1 and CDR2: SGDLS and YYNGEE. V was cut by 4 bases and J by 3 bases, with 16 bases left in between.

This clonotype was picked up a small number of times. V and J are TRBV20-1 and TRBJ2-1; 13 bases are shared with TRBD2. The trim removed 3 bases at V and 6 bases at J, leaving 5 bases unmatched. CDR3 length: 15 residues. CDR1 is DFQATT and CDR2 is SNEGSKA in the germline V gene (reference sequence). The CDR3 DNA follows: TGCAGTGCTAGGGACGGACTAGCGGGAGCCAATGAGCAGTTCTTC. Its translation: CSARDGLAGANEQFF.

CDR3 nucleotides: TGTGCCAGCAGCGCCGACAGTGGGCTGTACGGGGAGCTGTTTTTT. It codes for CASSADSGLYGELFF. The rearrangement links TRBV12-3 or TRBV12-4 to TRBJ2-2, with D perhaps matching TRBD1 (5 bases). The CDR3 sequence is 15 residues long. The V gene lost 6 bases and the J gene lost 7 bases, with 18 bases spanning the gap.

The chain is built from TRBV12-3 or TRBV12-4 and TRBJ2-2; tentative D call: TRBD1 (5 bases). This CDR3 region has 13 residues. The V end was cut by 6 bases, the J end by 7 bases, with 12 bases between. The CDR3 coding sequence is TGTGCCAGCAGCCTTCGACAGTTCGGGGAGCTGTTTTTT. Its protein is CASSLRQFGELFF.

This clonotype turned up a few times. The CDR3 loop is CSVTGASVEQYF. CDR3 bases: TGCAGTGTGACGGGGGCCTCTGTGGAGCAGTACTTC. The rearrangement uses TRBV20-1 and TRBJ2-7; either TRBD1 or TRBD2 may supply D (6 bases each). V lost 7 bases to trimming and J lost 7 bases, with 17 bases between them. Germline V CDR1 and CDR2: DFQATT, SNEGSKA (reference sequence). The CDR3 has 12 residues.

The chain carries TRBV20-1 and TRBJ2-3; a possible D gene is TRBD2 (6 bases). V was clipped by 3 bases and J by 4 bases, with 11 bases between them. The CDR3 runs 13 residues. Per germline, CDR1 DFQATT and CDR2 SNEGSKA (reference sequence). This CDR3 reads CSARDWGADTQYF. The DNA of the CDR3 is TGCAGTGCTAGGGACTGGGGGGCAGATACGCAGTATTTT.

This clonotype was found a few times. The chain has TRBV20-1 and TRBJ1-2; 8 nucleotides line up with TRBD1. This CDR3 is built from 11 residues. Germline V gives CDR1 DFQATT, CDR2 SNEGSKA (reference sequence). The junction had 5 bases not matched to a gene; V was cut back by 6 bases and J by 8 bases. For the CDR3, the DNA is TGCAGTGCACACAGGGGGGAAGGCTACACCTTC. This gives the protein CSAHRGEGYTF.

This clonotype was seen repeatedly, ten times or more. CDR3 residues: CASSLSTTTEAFF. In DNA form, the CDR3 reads TGTGCCAGCAGCTTATCGACAACCACTGAAGCTTTCTTT. The V and J genes are TRBV7-9 and TRBJ1-1, with D unresolved. The germline gives CDR1 SEHNR, CDR2 FQNEAQ (reference sequence). The ends were cut back, 2 bases at V and 4 bases at J, with 8 bases in the middle. The CDR3 is made up of 13 amino acids.

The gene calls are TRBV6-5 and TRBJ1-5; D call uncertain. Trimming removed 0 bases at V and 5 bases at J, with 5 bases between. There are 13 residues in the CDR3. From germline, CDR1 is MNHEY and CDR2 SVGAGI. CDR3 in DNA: TGTGCCAGCAGTTACTCGGGCGATCAGCCCCAGCATTTT. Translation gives CASSYSGDQPQHF.